This T cell receptor (beta chain) was documented in a study of T cell repertoires in cytomegalovirus infection (dated by TCRdb to between 2018 and 2021). For the study in its entirety: Donor HLA type was relevant to the analysis, as public TCR beta signatures indicated carriage of CMV infection together with the matching HLA type. The research as a whole found: The ex vivo response was dominated by HLA-C-restricted CMV-specific TCR beta clonotypes, and the single most frequent clonotype in two of eight donors was supplied by these HLA-C-restricted clonotypes. In both this cohort and an independent cohort of 350 to 400 donors, the cumulative frequency of public TCR beta family members distinguished carriers of CMV infection plus the relevant HLA type.

The instrument was an Illumina HiSeq 1500. TCRdb took the public reads, trimmed them with fastp at Q25, ran MiXCR for clone calling and kept in-frame beta chains. Rows matching on CDR3 protein sequence are summarized as one entry with the most common DNA and genes. The sample table lists 150,000 to 200,000 distinct CDR3 sequences, about 21% of them with a count of one. Less than 3.5% of the sample rests with the top ten. V trim: 5 bases; J trim: 3 bases; unmatched bases: 5. CDR1 and CDR2, per the germline V gene, are SGHTA and FQGTGA. The CDR3 contains 15 residues, cysteine and phenylalanine counted. Only the CDR3 DNA is retained, 45 bases long and in frame from the first base. This clonotype was detected ten times or more. The antigen this receptor binds is unknown. No base-level quality is on record; no much larger clone is a single base apart.

This chain is built from TRBV7-3 and TRBJ2-1; TRBD2 aligns with 9 central bases. The receptor was isolated from a human donor in good health (CMV status not recorded). Some clones in this sample may be carry-over from other donors' samples. Sequencing input: PBMCs. The nucleotides are TGTGCCAGCAGCGTCCGACTAGCGGTCTACAATGAGCAGTTCTTC. It translates to CASSVRLAVYNEQFF.